Below, one T cell receptor beta chain is given with its context. The antigen remains undetermined. Memory CD4+ cells were the fraction left after CD45RA+ naive selection. This entry belongs to a study of shared clonotypes between healthy human individuals. Broader study findings: At large depth, rarefaction still showed sorted-subset sequencing to be incomplete.

This table comes from immunoSEQ multiplex PCR, and its TCRdb copy is limited to in-frame clones, with some not included. The sample has roughly 1,500,000 clones, just under 99% seen once. The origin of this receptor is a man younger than 45 in good health. Sequenced input: naive CD4+ T cells sorted from blood. The subset is: CD45RA+ positively selected.

CDR3 DNA sequence: TGCAGCGTTGACAGGGACGGACGGGGGACAGATACGCAGTATTTT. Its translation: CSVDRDGRGTDTQYF. This sequence joins TRBV29-1 and TRBJ2-3; possible D gene TRBD2, 6 bases. V lost 3 bases and J lost 3, with 16 bases in between. CDR1 and CDR2 from the germline V gene are SQVTM and ANQGSEA. The CDR3 has 15 residues.